This entry is about one T cell receptor beta chain. This sample is drawn from a study of T cell changes during pregnancy in multiple sclerosis. Libraries were prepared by immunoSEQ multiplex PCR; TCRdb keeps only in-frame clonotypes and omits some of them. The table shows tens of thousands of clones, with 93% occurring only once. V shed 4 bases and J 4 bases; nucleotides not matched to a gene: 5. The length of the CDR3 is 14 residues. Looked up from germline, CDR1 is MNHNS and CDR2 is SASEGT. The origin of this receptor is a female donor with multiple sclerosis, enrolled in a pregnancy study. This chain connects TRBV6-1 to TRBJ1-2; TRBD1 agrees at 8 bases. The sample was peripheral blood, taken in the second trimester of pregnancy. For the CDR3, the DNA is TGTGCCAGCAGTGGATACGGACAGGGCTATGGCTACACCTTC. Translated: CASSGYGQGYGYTF.